The entry below describes one T cell receptor beta chain. The data belong to a study of OX40 agonist ivuxolimab in advanced cancers. V lost 4 bases to trimming and J lost 8 bases, with 22 bases between them. There are 16 residues in the CDR3. Germline values: CDR1 SGHRS, CDR2 YFSETQ. Only in-frame clones appear in the TCRdb table, and some are missing; sequencing was by immunoSEQ multiplex PCR. This sample has more than 65,000 clones, with roughly 81% found just once. This TCR was recovered from an adult with an advanced solid tumor such as melanoma, head and neck, liver or kidney cancer. The J gene is TRBJ1-3, the V gene TRBV5-1; D gene ambiguous. Sample: CD4+ or CD8+ T cells sorted from blood, taken in a trial of the OX40 agonist ivuxolimab. CDR3 nucleotides: TGCGCCAGCAGCCCGGATGGAAGGAGAGAGGTGGACACCATATATTTT. It is translated as CASSPDGRREVDTIYF.